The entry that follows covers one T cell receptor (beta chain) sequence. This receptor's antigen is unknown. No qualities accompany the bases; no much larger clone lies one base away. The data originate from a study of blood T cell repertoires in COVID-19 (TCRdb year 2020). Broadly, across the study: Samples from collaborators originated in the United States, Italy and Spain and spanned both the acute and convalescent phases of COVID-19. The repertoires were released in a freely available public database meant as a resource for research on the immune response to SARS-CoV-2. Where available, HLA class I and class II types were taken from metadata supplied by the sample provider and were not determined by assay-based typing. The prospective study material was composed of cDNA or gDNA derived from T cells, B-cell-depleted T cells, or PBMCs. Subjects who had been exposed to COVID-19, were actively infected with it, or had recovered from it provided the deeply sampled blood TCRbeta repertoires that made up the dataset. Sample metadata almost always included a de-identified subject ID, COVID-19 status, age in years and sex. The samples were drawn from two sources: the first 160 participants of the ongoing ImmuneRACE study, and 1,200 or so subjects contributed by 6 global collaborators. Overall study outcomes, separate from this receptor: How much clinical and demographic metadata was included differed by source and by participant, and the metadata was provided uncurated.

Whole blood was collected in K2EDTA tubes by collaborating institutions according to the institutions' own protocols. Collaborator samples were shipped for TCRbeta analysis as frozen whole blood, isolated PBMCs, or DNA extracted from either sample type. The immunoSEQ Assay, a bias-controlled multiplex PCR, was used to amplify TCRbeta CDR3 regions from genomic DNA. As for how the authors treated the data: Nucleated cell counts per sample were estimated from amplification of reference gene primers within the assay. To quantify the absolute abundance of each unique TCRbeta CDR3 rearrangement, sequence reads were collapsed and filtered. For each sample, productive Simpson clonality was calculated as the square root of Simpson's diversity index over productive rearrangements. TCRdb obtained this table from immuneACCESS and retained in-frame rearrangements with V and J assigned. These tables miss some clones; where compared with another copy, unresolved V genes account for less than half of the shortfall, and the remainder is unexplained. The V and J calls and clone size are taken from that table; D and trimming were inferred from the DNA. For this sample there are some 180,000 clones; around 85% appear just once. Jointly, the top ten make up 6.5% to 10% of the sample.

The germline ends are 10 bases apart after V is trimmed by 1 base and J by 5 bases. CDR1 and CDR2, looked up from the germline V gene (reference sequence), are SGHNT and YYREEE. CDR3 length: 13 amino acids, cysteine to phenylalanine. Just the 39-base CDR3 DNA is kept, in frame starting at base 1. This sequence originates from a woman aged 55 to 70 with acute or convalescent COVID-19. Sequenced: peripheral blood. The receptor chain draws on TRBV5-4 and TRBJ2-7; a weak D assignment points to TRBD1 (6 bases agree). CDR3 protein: CASSLTGNDEQYF. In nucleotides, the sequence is TGTGCCAGCAGCTTGACAGGGAACGACGAGCAGTACTTC.